This passage covers 31 T cell receptor beta chains from one sample sequenced in a study of blood T cell repertoires in COVID-19. Assay used: immunoSEQ multiplex PCR; TCRdb lists only in-frame clones, some missing. This sample has 380,000 or so clones, with around 87% found just once. The sequencing input was PBMCs or T cells enriched from blood (not recorded which). All receptors derive from a man aged 25 to 45 who had recovered from COVID-19.

The rearrangement links TRBV4-1 to TRBJ2-3, with a possible D match to TRBD1 (6 bases). This CDR3 spans 16 amino acids. Trimming left V 5 bases short and J 2 bases short, with 17 bases between. The germline V gene has CDR1 MGHRA and CDR2 YSYEKL. CDR3 sequence: CASSWRPRDNTDTQYF. The CDR3, as DNA: TGCGCCAGCAGCTGGAGACCCCGGGACAACACAGATACGCAGTATTTT.

The J gene is TRBJ2-2, the V gene TRBV19; 9 bases map to TRBD2. CDR3 size: 14 residues. J gave up 6 bases and V 5 bases, and 4 bases lay outside the gene matches. Germline V gives CDR1 LNHDA, CDR2 SQIVND (reference sequence). CDR3 in amino acids: CASSAGLASGELFF. CDR3 DNA: TGTGCCAGTAGTGCGGGACTAGCATCCGGGGAGCTGTTTTTT.

J is TRBJ2-5 and V is TRBV7-6, with 8 bases identical to TRBD2. This CDR3 has 16 amino acids. Germline-derived CDR1 and CDR2 are SGHVS and FNYEAQ. V lost 2 bases to trimming and J lost 4 bases; unmatched junction nucleotides: 9. The CDR3 DNA reads as TGTGCCAGCAGCTTATCGATCGGCGGGGGGACAGAGACCCAGTACTTC. Protein product: CASSLSIGGGTETQYF.

CDR3 DNA sequence: TGTGCCAGCAGTGTATCAGAGGACTATGGCTACACCTTC. This gives the protein CASSVSEDYGYTF. J is TRBJ1-2 and V is TRBV2; no definite D call. This CDR3 region has 13 residues. Looked up from germline, CDR1 is SNHLY and CDR2 is FYNNEI. The V gene lost 4 bases and the J gene lost 3 bases, with 9 bases spanning the gap.

The chain links TRBV28 to TRBJ1-2; the D gene is possibly TRBD1 (6 bases). Trimming took 1 base from V and 5 from J, leaving 14 bases between them. The CDR3 is 15 amino acids. Germline loops: CDR1 MDHEN, CDR2 SYDVKM. CDR3 nucleotides: TGTGCCAGCAGTTTATTAGGTGGCAGGGGTTATGGCTACACCTTC. Its protein is CASSLLGGRGYGYTF.

This clone was seen just once. The rearrangement links TRBV5-1 to TRBJ2-4; perhaps TRBD2 as D (6 bases). The CDR3 sequence is 16 residues long. Deletions cut 0 bases from V and 4 bases from J, with 14 bases between. The germline V gene has CDR1 SGHRS and CDR2 YFSETQ. The CDR3 coding sequence is TGCGCCAGCAGCTTGGAACCTATGGGGGGTAAAAACATTCAGTACTTC. This sequence encodes CASSLEPMGGKNIQYF.

The rearrangement uses TRBV30 and TRBJ2-1, with TRBD2 matching 8 bases. The CDR3 is 13 residues long. The V gene's germline CDR1 is GTSNPN and CDR2 SVGIG (reference sequence). Unmatched junction bases numbered 4, after V lost 2 bases and J lost 7 bases. The CDR3 region is CAWSLGTSNEQFF. CDR3 coding DNA: TGTGCCTGGAGTCTCGGGACTAGTAATGAGCAGTTCTTC.

CDR3 DNA sequence: TGTGCCAGCAGCTTGGGGGACATCCTTCAGCCCCAGCATTTT. Its translation is CASSLGDILQPQHF. J is TRBJ1-5 and V is TRBV7-8; a weak D match, TRBD1 (6 bases). Trimming took 3 bases from V and 6 from J, leaving 12 bases between them. This CDR3 has 14 amino acids. Germline CDR1 SGHVS, CDR2 FQNEAQ.

This chain uses TRBV10-3 with TRBJ2-3; TRBD2 matches at 7 bases. The CDR3 spans 15 residues. The germline V gene has CDR1 ENHRY and CDR2 SYGVKD. V was clipped by 3 bases and J by 2 bases; unmatched bases: 5. The CDR3 DNA is TGTGCCATCAGTGAAGGGAGCGGGGTCACAGATACGCAGTATTTT. As protein: CAISEGSGVTDTQYF.

V is TRBV18 and J is TRBJ1-2; 7 positions match TRBD1. J was trimmed by 8 bases and V by 4 bases; bases with no gene match: 13. The CDR3 length is 15 residues. The germline gives CDR1 KGHSH, CDR2 LQKENI. The CDR3 nucleotides are TGTGCCAGCTCACTACAGGGGCCGGGGGCGCAAGGCTACACCTTC. Its protein product is CASSLQGPGAQGYTF.

As concerns this clone: Other nucleotide sequences in the sample specify the same CDR3. V gene TRBV6-5 combines with J gene TRBJ1-2; D is possibly TRBD1 (6 bases). Germline values: CDR1 MNHEY, CDR2 SVGAGI. Trimming shortened V by 5 bases and J by 5 bases, and 12 bases separated the two germline ends. The CDR3 totals 13 residues. The CDR3 region has the DNA TGTGCCAGCAGTCCCGACAGGACATATGGCTACACCTTC. This sequence encodes CASSPDRTYGYTF.

As DNA, the CDR3 is TGTGCCAGCAGCCTAGGCGGGACGACTATCCAAGAGACCCAGTACTTC. It codes for CASSLGGTTIQETQYF. The chain carries TRBV5-8 and TRBJ2-5, with a weak D call TRBD2 (6 bases). There are 16 residues in the CDR3. Trimming removed 4 bases from V and 1 base from J, with 17 bases in between. Germline assignment: CDR1 SGHTS and CDR2 YDEGEE.

The rearrangement joins TRBV6-5 to TRBJ1-2; D uncertain. CDR1 and CDR2 from the germline V gene are MNHEY and SVGAGI. Between the trimmed V and J ends, which lost 8 bases and 4 bases, there was a span of 14 bases. This CDR3 spans 13 amino acids. The CDR3 is CASLGMAGYGYTF. In nucleotides, the CDR3 is TGTGCCAGCTTAGGCATGGCAGGCTATGGCTACACCTTC.

This clone came up a few times. The chain joins TRBV5-1 to TRBJ1-2, with 9 bases that match TRBD1. This CDR3 has 14 residues. The germline V gene encodes CDR1 SGHRS and CDR2 YFSETQ. V lost 4 bases, J lost 8 bases, and 9 bases stayed unmatched. CDR3 sequence: CASSPGTGYGGYTF. The CDR3 DNA reads TGCGCCAGCAGCCCCGGGACAGGGTATGGCGGCTACACCTTC.

V is TRBV5-1 and J is TRBJ2-7, with D perhaps matching TRBD2 (5 bases). V was clipped by 2 bases and J by 0 bases, with 15 bases between them. Per germline, CDR1 SGHRS and CDR2 YFSETQ. CDR3 length: 16 residues. CDR3 coding DNA: TGCGCCAGCAGCTTCGGGGAGAGGTCAGCCTCCTACGAGCAGTACTTC. Its protein product is CASSFGERSASYEQYF. Full variable domain (missing parts from reference TRBV5-1 and TRBJ2-7): KAGVTQTPRYLIKTRGQQVTLSCSPISGHRSVSWYQQTPGQGLQFLFEYFSETQRNKGNFPGRFSGRQFSNSRSEMNVSTLELGDSALYLCASSFGERSASYEQYFGPGTRLTVT.

The chain uses TRBV7-8 and TRBJ1-1; D uncertain. V gave up 3 bases and J gave up 4 bases, with 9 bases separating them. The CDR3 spans 13 residues. Germline assignment: CDR1 SGHVS and CDR2 FQNEAQ. CDR3 DNA: TGTGCCAGCAGCTTCACCGAGAGCACTGAAGCTTTCTTT. Translation gives CASSFTESTEAFF.

V is TRBV19 and J is TRBJ1-1, with a weak D call TRBD1 (5 bases). Trimming pared 3 bases from V and 5 bases from J, leaving 19 bases between. The CDR3 sequence is 16 residues long. CDR1 is LNHDA and CDR2 is SQIVND in the germline V gene (reference sequence). The DNA for the CDR3 is TGTGCCAGTAGTATTAAGGGGAGGGGTACTCGGACTGAAGCTTTCTTT. Translation: CASSIKGRGTRTEAFF.

This clone was seen a handful of times. This chain joins TRBV10-2 and TRBJ2-5, with TRBD2 matching 11 bases. Germline V gene data show CDR1 as WSHSY and CDR2 as SAAADI. With 6 bases clipped from V and 0 bases from J, the junction kept 12 bases outside the gene matches. The length of the CDR3 is 18 residues. The CDR3: CASSDSLAGGLYQETQYF. The CDR3 DNA is TGCGCCAGCAGCGATAGTCTAGCGGGGGGTCTGTACCAAGAGACCCAGTACTTC.

The chain combines TRBV30 with TRBJ1-4; D call uncertain. V was cut by 5 bases and J by 4 bases, with 8 bases left in between. This CDR3 region has 12 residues. Germline V gene data show CDR1 as GTSNPN and CDR2 as SVGIG (reference sequence). CDR3 region: CAWGSGNEKLFF. CDR3 nucleotides: TGTGCCTGGGGCAGTGGTAATGAAAAACTGTTTTTT.

The V and J genes are TRBV6-5 and TRBJ2-3; 9 positions match TRBD2. The ends lost 6 bases at V and 2 bases at J; junction bases unmatched: 6. Germline lookup yields CDR1 MNHEY and CDR2 SVGAGI. The CDR3 runs 15 residues. This CDR3 reads CASSLTSGHTDTQYF. The CDR3 DNA follows: TGTGCCAGCAGCTTGACTAGCGGCCACACAGATACGCAGTATTTT.

This clone has only one observation. CDR3 in amino acids: CASSQGSGVNTEAFF. The CDR3 DNA sequence: TGTGCCAGCAGCCAAGGTTCAGGGGTGAACACTGAAGCTTTCTTT. The rearrangement joins TRBV3-1 (or the pseudogene TRBV3-2) to TRBJ1-1; D might be TRBD1 (6 bases). The CDR3 length is 15 residues. Trimming took off 1 base at V and 0 bases at J, with 9 bases between the two ends. Germline V gene lookup returns CDR1 LGHDT and CDR2 YNNKEL (reference sequence).

V is TRBV5-1 and J is TRBJ2-2; 8 bases map to TRBD1. V was clipped by 0 bases and J by 0 bases; unmatched bases: 4. The CDR3 has 17 amino acids. CDR1 is SGHRS and CDR2 is YFSETQ in the germline V gene. CDR3 in DNA: TGCGCCAGCAGCTTGGACACGGGACAGGCGAACACCGGGGAGCTGTTTTTT. It specifies CASSLDTGQANTGELFF.

This chain joins TRBV4-1 and TRBJ2-2; no definite D call. The V end was cut by 1 base, the J end by 3 bases, with 12 bases between. This CDR3 is 16 amino acids long. Germline lookup yields CDR1 MGHRA and CDR2 YSYEKL. The CDR3 sequence is CASSQVPTLDTGELFF. In DNA form, the CDR3 reads TGCGCCAGCAGCCAAGTCCCGACATTGGACACCGGGGAGCTGTTTTTT.

This chain links TRBV2 with TRBJ1-5; perhaps TRBD1 as D (6 bases). The germline gives CDR1 SNHLY, CDR2 FYNNEI. The CDR3 contains 13 residues. V lost 7 bases and J lost 5, with 12 bases in between. The CDR3 nucleotides are TGTGCCAGCAAGGACAGCTCTTATCAGCCCCAGCATTTT. It encodes CASKDSSYQPQHF.

The chain combines TRBV9 with TRBJ1-2; possibly TRBD1 for D (6 bases). V was trimmed by 0 bases and J by 4 bases, leaving 10 bases between them. The length of the CDR3 is 14 residues. CDR1 is SGDLS, CDR2 YYNGEE, per germline. The CDR3 sequence is CASSVGSGVYGYTF. In nucleotides, the CDR3 is TGTGCCAGCAGCGTAGGGTCAGGGGTCTATGGCTACACCTTC. Combining the CDR3 with reference TRBV9 and TRBJ1-2 gives the whole variable domain DSGVTQTPKHLITATGQRVTLRCSPRSGDLSVYWYQQSLDQGLQFLIQYYNGEERAKGNILERFSAQQFPDLHSELNLSSLELGDSALYFCASSVGSGVYGYTFGSGTRLTVV.

This clone was counted a single time. This chain joins TRBV11-2 and TRBJ2-1, with D tentatively TRBD2 (6 bases). V was pared by 5 bases and J by 0 bases, with 14 bases between. The CDR3 has 16 residues. CDR1 and CDR2 (germline): SGHAT, FQNNGV. CDR3 region: CASSLVEGPSYNEQFF. The DNA of the CDR3 is TGTGCCAGCAGCCTTGTGGAGGGTCCCTCCTACAATGAGCAGTTCTTC.

CDR3 residues: CASSQRGGTKPPYGYTF. The CDR3 nucleotides read TGTGCCAGCAGCCAAAGGGGGGGGACTAAACCCCCCTATGGCTACACCTTC. V gene TRBV3-1 (or the pseudogene TRBV3-2) combines with J gene TRBJ1-2; TRBD1 might be the D (6 bases). The CDR3 is 17 amino acids. The germline gives CDR1 LGHDT, CDR2 YNNKEL (reference sequence). V shed 2 bases and J shed 4 bases, with 20 bases lying between them.

The J gene is TRBJ2-7, the V gene TRBV5-5; D perhaps matches TRBD2 (5 bases). The germline V gene has CDR1 SGHKS and CDR2 YYEKEE (reference sequence). The CDR3 consists of 15 residues. Between the trimmed V and J ends, which lost 2 bases and 2 bases, there was a span of 14 bases. The CDR3 loop reads CASSLGPGDTYEQYF. CDR3 in DNA: TGTGCCAGCAGCTTAGGCCCCGGGGATACCTACGAGCAGTACTTC.

The sample holds a few counts of this clone. This chain uses TRBV2 with TRBJ1-2; the match to TRBD1 covers 7 bases. There are 12 residues in the CDR3. V lost 5 bases to trimming and J lost 9 bases; unmatched junction nucleotides: 6. Germline loops: CDR1 SNHLY, CDR2 FYNNEI. As DNA, the CDR3 is TGTGCCAGCAGTTGGACAGGTGGGCGCTACACCTTC. This encodes CASSWTGGRYTF.

The chain has TRBV9 and TRBJ1-2; 8 bases match TRBD1. Germline assignment: CDR1 SGDLS and CDR2 YYNGEE. The J segment lost 6 bases and the V segment lost 0 bases, leaving 7 bases of the junction unmatched. The CDR3 covers 15 residues. CDR3 sequence: CASSVAGTGWNGYTF. The DNA for the CDR3 is TGTGCCAGCAGCGTAGCTGGGACAGGATGGAATGGCTACACCTTC.

The chain combines TRBV7-2 with TRBJ2-2; 9 bases agree with TRBD1. The CDR3 has 18 amino acids. Germline lookup yields CDR1 SGHTA and CDR2 FQGNSA. V trimming: 4 bases; J trimming: 2 bases; junction bases outside the gene matches: 11. CDR3 protein: CASSYHRGRAENTGELFF. The CDR3 DNA reads TGTGCCAGCAGCTACCACAGGGGGCGCGCTGAAAACACCGGGGAGCTGTTTTTT. The full variable domain, in which reference TRBV7-2 and TRBJ2-2 provide the parts outside the CDR3, is GAGVSQSPSNKVTEKGKDVELRCDPISGHTALYWYRQSLGQGLEFLIYFQGNSAPDKSGLPSDRFSAERTGGSVSTLTIQRTQQEDSAVYLCASSYHRGRAENTGELFFGEGSRLTVL.